This TCR beta chain was identified in a study of cytomegalovirus exposure and HLA in healthy donors. Study results and limitations: There were some public TCRs occurring in many donors, but most TCR sequences were rare. Later on, an analysis found that several of the most significant clusters appeared to be linked to common viral pathogens, which included parvovirus B19.

It was with 60 Vbeta and 13 Jbeta primers that the PCR ran. Data came from immunoSEQ multiplex PCR; TCRdb stores just in-frame clones and leaves some out. The sample records about 150,000 clones, roughly four fifths being singletons. The CDR3 consists of 17 residues. Germline loops: CDR1 PRHDT, CDR2 FYEKMQ (reference sequence). Trimming cost V 0 bases and J 3 bases; bases outside gene matches: 4. On this clone: Its matching antigen is unknown.

V is TRBV13 and J is TRBJ2-3; 12 bases map to TRBD2. This receptor was obtained from a male donor in good health and CMV-seronegative. The sequenced material came from PBMCs. The CDR3 loop reads CASSLGTTSGGTDTQYF. The CDR3, as DNA: TGTGCCAGCAGCTTAGGGACCACTAGCGGGGGGACAGATACGCAGTATTTT.